This T cell receptor beta chain was identified in a study of T cell responses to AZD1222 COVID-19 vaccine (dated by TCRdb to about 2021). A note on the overall study: AZD1222 recipients given second doses at about 4 weeks or at about 12 weeks were pooled, since spike-specific TCR depth and breadth were not found to differ between the two schedules. A total of approximately 230 trial participants underwent TCR sequencing, of whom about 210 received two doses of AZD1222 and about 25 received two doses of the MenACWY control vaccine. Trial participants were enrolled by age into subgroups of 18-55, 56-69 and 70-plus years, and around 150, 28 and 57 TCR-sequenced participants, respectively, were included in these subgroups. The investigation overall reported the following: Reportedly, close to half of the unique spike-specific TCRs recognized epitopes lying outside the regions that are mutated in the B.1.351 and B.1.1.7 variants. Most participants were white British and females outnumbered males, and the authors suggested that clonal diversity may have been underestimated. The 56-69-year group was small, and its depth increase did not reach significance, likely because of low power. A significant rise in spike-specific TCR breadth and depth was observed after two AZD1222 doses relative to day 0 and relative to MenACWY recipients. Because no day 14 peak-response samples were available, the repertoires could be characterized only after the peak T cell response. Conclusions about previously exposed vaccinees are limited, since just six AZD1222 recipients were seropositive for SARS-CoV-2 at baseline. The vaccine-associated CD4 TCRs covered the entire spike protein, and the dominant responses fell in regions 160-218 and 743-854.

As to this clone: There is no known antigen for this receptor. No base quality values were provided; no much bigger clone lies one nucleotide off.

V loses 6 bases, J loses 5 bases, and the germline ends lie 17 bases apart. The CDR3, from cysteine to phenylalanine, totals 15 residues. The CDR3 DNA has 45 bases and is translated from base 1. Per the germline V gene, MNHEY is the CDR1 and SVGEGT is the CDR2. The time point label on this specimen signifies: baseline before first vaccination. Vaccinee samples were obtained from the UK trials COV001 and COV002, which included a single-blind randomized controlled phase 2/3 trial of AZD1222 (ChAdOx1 nCoV-19) in healthy adults. For TCRbeta chain sequencing, PBMC samples from trial participants were taken at day 0 and at day 28 after the second dose. The CDR3 regions of human TCRbeta chains were subjected to immunosequencing. The published analysis was carried out like this. TCRs in the repertoires were compared against a reference library of SARS-CoV-2-specific TCRs that had been generated with the MIRA antigen-specificity platform. Breadth was defined as the fraction of unique TCRs that were SARS-CoV-2-associated. Depth was defined as the fraction of total T cells that were SARS-CoV-2-associated. Using the MIRA data, every spike-specific TCR was mapped to the spike region that the TCR reacted to and assigned to either a CD4 or a CD8 class. Log10-transformed breadth and depth values were compared by one-way ANOVA with Sidak's multiple comparisons tests. Here the immuneACCESS table is served through TCRdb, limited to in-frame sequences with V and J called. Missing clones are a known gap in these copies; in checked studies unresolved V genes cover under half, and the rest lacks a known reason. The D gene and trimming were derived from the DNA, and the V and J assignments and clone size from that table. Present in this sample are around 150,000 clones, about 80% of which were seen just once. 4.1% of the sample goes to the ten largest clones.

The clonotype comes from an adult in good health. The sequencing here drew on peripheral blood, taken on day 0 of AZD1222 vaccination. The chain couples TRBV6-2 or TRBV6-3 to TRBJ1-5; the D gene assignment is ambiguous. The CDR3 is CASSPTADYYQPQHF. The nucleotide sequence reads as follows: TGTGCCAGCAGCCCCACCGCGGATTATTATCAGCCCCAGCATTTT.